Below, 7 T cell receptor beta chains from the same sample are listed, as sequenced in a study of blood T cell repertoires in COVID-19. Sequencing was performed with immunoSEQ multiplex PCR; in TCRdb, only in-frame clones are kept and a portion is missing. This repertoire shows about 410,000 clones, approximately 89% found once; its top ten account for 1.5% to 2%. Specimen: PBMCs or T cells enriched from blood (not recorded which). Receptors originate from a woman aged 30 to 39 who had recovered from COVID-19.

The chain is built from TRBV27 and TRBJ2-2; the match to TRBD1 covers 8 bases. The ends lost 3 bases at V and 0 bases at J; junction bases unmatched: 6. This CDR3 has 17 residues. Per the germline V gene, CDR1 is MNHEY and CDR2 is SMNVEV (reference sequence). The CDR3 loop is CASSFLLQGANTGELFF. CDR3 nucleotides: TGTGCCAGCAGTTTTTTACTACAGGGGGCGAACACCGGGGAGCTGTTTTTT.

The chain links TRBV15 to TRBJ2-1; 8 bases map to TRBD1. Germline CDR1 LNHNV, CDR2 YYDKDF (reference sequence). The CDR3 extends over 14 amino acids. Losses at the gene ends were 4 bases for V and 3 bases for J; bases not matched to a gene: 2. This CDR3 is CATSKGQGYNEQFF. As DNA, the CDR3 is TGTGCCACCAGCAAAGGACAGGGCTACAATGAGCAGTTCTTC.

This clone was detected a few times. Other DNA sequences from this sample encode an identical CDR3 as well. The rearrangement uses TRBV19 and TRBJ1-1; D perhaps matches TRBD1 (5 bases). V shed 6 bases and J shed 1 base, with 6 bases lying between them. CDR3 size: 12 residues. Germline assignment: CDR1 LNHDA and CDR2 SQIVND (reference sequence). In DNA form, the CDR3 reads TGTGCCAGTAGAACAGGGAACACTGAAGCTTTCTTT. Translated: CASRTGNTEAFF.

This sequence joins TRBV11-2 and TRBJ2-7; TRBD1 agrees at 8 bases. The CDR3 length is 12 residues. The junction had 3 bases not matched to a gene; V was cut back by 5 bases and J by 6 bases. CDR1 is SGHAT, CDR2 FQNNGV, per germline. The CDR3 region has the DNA TGTGCCAGCAGCACAGACAGGGGCGAGCAGTACTTC. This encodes CASSTDRGEQYF.

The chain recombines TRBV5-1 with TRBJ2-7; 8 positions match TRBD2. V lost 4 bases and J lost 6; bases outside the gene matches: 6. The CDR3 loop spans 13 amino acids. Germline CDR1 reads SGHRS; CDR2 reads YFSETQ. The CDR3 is CASSPGLDSEQYF. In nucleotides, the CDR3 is TGCGCCAGCAGCCCGGGACTAGATAGCGAGCAGTACTTC.

The CDR3, as DNA: TGTGCCAGCAGTTCAAAACGGACAGTAAGGACCTACGAGCAGTACTTC. It translates to CASSSKRTVRTYEQYF. This rearrangement joins TRBV6-5 to TRBJ2-7, with a tentative D call TRBD1 (6 bases). CDR3 length: 16 amino acids. From germline, CDR1 is MNHEY and CDR2 SVGAGI. V was pared by 4 bases and J by 2 bases, with 18 bases between.

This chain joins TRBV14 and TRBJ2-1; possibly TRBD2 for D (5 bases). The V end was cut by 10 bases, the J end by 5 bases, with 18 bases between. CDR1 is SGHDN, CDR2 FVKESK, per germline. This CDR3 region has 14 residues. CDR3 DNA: TGTGCCACCCAGCTCGAGGGTCCCGACAATGAGCAGTTCTTC. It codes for CATQLEGPDNEQFF.